This T cell receptor beta chain was identified during a study of shared clonotypes between healthy human individuals. Using immunoSEQ multiplex PCR, the repertoire was profiled, and TCRdb retains in-frame clones only, with some absent. The sample has roughly 1,500,000 clones, approximately 98% seen once. Study-level findings and limits: Relative to memory subsets, naive subsets generally showed larger estimated richness.

For this clone: Its antigen is currently unknown.

The V gene end was trimmed by 3 bases and the J gene end by 2 bases; junction bases not matched to a gene: 5. This CDR3 has 15 amino acids. Germline-derived CDR1 and CDR2 are SEHNR and FQNEAQ (reference sequence). The TCR originated in a young man in good health. This chain connects TRBV7-9 to TRBJ2-3; 7 bases line up with TRBD1. Material for sequencing was naive CD4+ T cells sorted from blood. The subset denotes: CD45RA+ positively selected. In DNA form, the CDR3 reads TGTGCCAGCAGCTTCCGGGACAGAGTCACAGATACGCAGTATTTT. Translated, it gives CASSFRDRVTDTQYF.